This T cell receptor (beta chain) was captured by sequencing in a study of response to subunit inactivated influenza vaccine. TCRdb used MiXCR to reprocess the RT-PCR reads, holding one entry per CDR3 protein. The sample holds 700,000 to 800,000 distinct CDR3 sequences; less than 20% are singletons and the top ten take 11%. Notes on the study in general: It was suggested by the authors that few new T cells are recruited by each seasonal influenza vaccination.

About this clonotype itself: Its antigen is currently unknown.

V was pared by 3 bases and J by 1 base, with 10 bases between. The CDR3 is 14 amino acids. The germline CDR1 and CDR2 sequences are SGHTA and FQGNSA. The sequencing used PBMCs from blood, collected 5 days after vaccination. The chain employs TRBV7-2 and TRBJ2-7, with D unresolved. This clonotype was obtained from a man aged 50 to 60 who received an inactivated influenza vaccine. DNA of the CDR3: TGTGCCAGCAGCTTCTACGCTTCGTCCTACGAGCAGTACTTC. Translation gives CASSFYASSYEQYF.